These 13 T cell receptor beta chains came from one sample sequenced in a study of shared clonotypes between healthy human individuals (TCRdb year 2020). The library was generated by the immunoSEQ multiplex PCR assay. Imported from immuneACCESS, the table was reduced by TCRdb to in-frame sequences with V and J called. These copies leave out some clones; in studies compared against another copy, an unresolved V gene accounts for under half, and the cause of the remainder is not known. In all, the sample holds approximately 1,000,000 clones, and 70% to 85% of those were seen once. About 0.94% of the sample goes to the ten largest clones. What was sequenced was memory CD4+ T cells from PBMCs. In light of the paper, this sample's cell subset or site label describes: CD45RA-negative fraction. These receptors were taken from a man aged 18 to 35 in good health. Some clones in this sample may be carry-over from other donors' samples.

This clone was seen a single time. V and J are TRBV27 and TRBJ1-1; unclear D gene. Deletions cut 6 bases from V and 0 bases from J, with 11 bases between. The V gene's germline CDR1 is MNHEY and CDR2 SMNVEV (reference sequence). CDR3 size: 14 residues. For the CDR3, the DNA is TGTGCCAGCAGGCTGGTACAATTGAACACTGAAGCTTTCTTT. This gives the protein CASRLVQLNTEAFF.

V usage is TRBV5-1 and J usage is TRBJ2-3, with D perhaps matching TRBD1 (5 bases). The CDR3 totals 14 residues. Germline-derived CDR1 and CDR2 are SGHRS and YFSETQ. V was cut by 3 bases and J by 2 bases, with 10 bases left in between. Here the CDR3 reads CASSWGRDTDTQYF. The CDR3 coding sequence is TGCGCCAGCAGCTGGGGCCGAGACACAGATACGCAGTATTTT. The full variable domain, its missing parts supplied by reference TRBV5-1 and TRBJ2-3, is KAGVTQTPRYLIKTRGQQVTLSCSPISGHRSVSWYQQTPGQGLQFLFEYFSETQRNKGNFPGRFSGRQFSNSRSEMNVSTLELGDSALYLCASSWGRDTDTQYFGPGTRLTVL.

This rearrangement joins TRBV7-3 to TRBJ2-5, with TRBD2 matching over 8 bases. Germline V gene sequence: CDR1 SGHTA, CDR2 FQGTGA. The length of the CDR3 is 15 residues. V trimming: 5 bases; J trimming: 5 bases; junction bases outside the gene matches: 10. In DNA form, the CDR3 reads TGTGCCAGCAGCCCAGTAGCGGGATTGCGGGAGACCCAGTACTTC. It codes for CASSPVAGLRETQYF.

This clone was picked up a small number of times. Here the CDR3 DNA reads TGCGCCAGCAGCCAGGGGGGGCTCTACGAGCAGTACTTC. It encodes CASSQGGLYEQYF. The chain carries TRBV23-1 and TRBJ2-7; D may correspond to TRBD1 or TRBD2 (7 bases each). TRBV23-1 qualifies as an ORF whose function is uncertain. Trimming stripped 6 bases from V and 3 bases from J, with 12 bases between. This CDR3 is 13 amino acids long.

The gene calls are TRBV2 and TRBJ2-1; the match to TRBD2 covers 9 bases. Germline CDR1 and CDR2: SNHLY and FYNNEI. The V and J ends lost 3 bases and 10 bases, in that order; junction bases with no gene match: 10. There are 15 residues in the CDR3. The CDR3 nucleotides read TGTGCCAGCAGTGAGGAAATAGCGGGAGCAAACGAGCAGTTCTTC. This encodes CASSEEIAGANEQFF.

The chain links TRBV28 to TRBJ1-1, with unresolved D. V lost 3 bases and J 10 bases, leaving 18 bases between the germline ends. The CDR3 is made up of 14 amino acids. Germline loops: CDR1 MDHEN, CDR2 SYDVKM. The CDR3: CASSFSSSLLRAFF. DNA of the CDR3: TGTGCCAGCAGTTTCTCATCGTCACTGCTGAGAGCTTTCTTT.

This rearrangement joins TRBV15 to TRBJ2-3; 10 bases are shared with TRBD2. The CDR3 consists of 19 residues. Germline V gives CDR1 LNHNV, CDR2 YYDKDF (reference sequence). J was trimmed by 2 bases and V by 0 bases; bases with no gene match: 11. CDR3: CATSREFWLAGADTDTQYF. The CDR3 nucleotides read TGTGCCACCAGCAGAGAGTTCTGGCTAGCGGGAGCTGACACAGATACGCAGTATTTT.

On this clone: Other DNA sequences from this sample encode an identical CDR3 as well. The chain carries TRBV28 and TRBJ1-2; D may be TRBD1 (6 bases). With 3 bases removed from V and 4 bases from J, the gap between germline ends came to 9 bases. Germline V lookup: CDR1 MDHEN, CDR2 SYDVKM. This CDR3 is 13 amino acids long. CDR3 nucleotide sequence: TGTGCCAGCAGTTTCGGAGGGGGCTATGGCTACACCTTC. Translation: CASSFGGGYGYTF.

The V call is TRBV30, the J call TRBJ1-5, with TRBD1 as a possible D gene (5 bases). Per the germline V gene, CDR1 is GTSNPN and CDR2 is SVGIG (reference sequence). With 0 bases removed from V and 3 bases from J, the gap between germline ends came to 12 bases. This CDR3 region has 15 residues. The CDR3 region has the DNA TGTGCCTGGAGTGTACCAGGACAACCCAATCAGCCCCAGCATTTT. Translated, it gives CAWSVPGQPNQPQHF. The entire variable domain, with the rest obtained from reference TRBV30 and TRBJ1-5, is as follows: SQTIHQWPATLVQPVGSPLSLECTVEGTSNPNLYWYRQAAGRGLQLLFYSVGIGQISSEVPQNLSASRPQDRQFILSSKKLLLSDSGFYLCAWSVPGQPNQPQHFGDGTRLSIL.

With regard to this clone: This is likely an artifact of a read error, given a far larger clone one base away. V gene TRBV9 combines with J gene TRBJ2-1; the D is unclear. The CDR3 length is 13 residues. Germline CDR1 and CDR2: SGDLS and YYNGEE. V was clipped by 3 bases and J by 5 bases, with 9 bases between them. The chain's CDR3 is CASSAGVNNEQFF. The CDR3 coding sequence is TGTGCCAGCAGCGCAGGCGTCAACAATGAGCAGTTCTTC.

V gene TRBV11-2 combines with J gene TRBJ2-3; no firm D call. This CDR3 has 15 residues. V was shortened by 2 bases and J by 3 bases, with 12 bases between the two germline ends. The germline gives CDR1 SGHAT, CDR2 FQNNGV. CDR3 region: CASSLLSRVTDTQYF. Here the CDR3 DNA reads TGTGCCAGCAGCTTACTCTCCCGGGTGACAGATACGCAGTATTTT.

V gene TRBV15 combines with J gene TRBJ2-7; 7 positions agree with TRBD2. The V and J ends lost 5 bases and 1 base, in that order; junction bases with no gene match: 8. Germline lookup yields CDR1 LNHNV and CDR2 YYDKDF (reference sequence). The CDR3 has 15 residues. CDR3 bases: TGTGCCACCAGCGCTGGGGGACTAAAGTCCTACGAGCAGTACTTC. It codes for CATSAGGLKSYEQYF.

The chain recombines TRBV18 with TRBJ1-4; 10 nucleotides align to TRBD1. The CDR3 has 17 amino acids. V dropped 1 base and J dropped 1; count of bases not matched to a gene: 3. Germline CDR1 is KGHSH and CDR2 is LQKENI. The CDR3 nucleotides read TGTGCCAGCTCACCACTTAGGACAGGGGGAACTAATGAAAAACTGTTTTTT. Translating gives CASSPLRTGGTNEKLFF. Filled out from reference TRBV18 and TRBJ1-4, the complete variable domain reads NAGVMQNPRHLVRRRGQEARLRCSPMKGHSHVYWYRQLPEEGLKFMVYLQKENIIDESGMPKERFSAEFPKEGPSILRIQQVVRGDSAAYFCASSPLRTGGTNEKLFFGSGTQLSVL.